This T cell receptor (beta chain) was obtained from a study of blood T cell repertoires in COVID-19. The overall study: Collection of acute and convalescent COVID-19 samples took place in the United States, Italy and Spain. The analysed material was cDNA or gDNA that came from T cells, B-cell-depleted T cells, or PBMCs.

Per the study methods: Scientists estimated how many nucleated cells there were by amplifying reference gene primers. Produced via immunoSEQ multiplex PCR; TCRdb's table is partial and in-frame only. That table supplies the V and J calls and clone size; D and trimming were determined from the DNA. The sample shows approximately 46,000 clones, 90% of them seen only once. V was pared by 4 bases and J by 6 bases, with 13 bases of the junction left unmatched. Per germline, CDR1 SGHKS and CDR2 YYEKEE (reference sequence). The CDR3 is made up of 17 amino acids. The sequenced sample was peripheral blood. This chain uses TRBV5-5 with TRBJ1-6, with 7 nucleotides matching TRBD1. The TCR comes from a man in his fifties or sixties with active COVID-19. CDR3 sequence (DNA): TGTGCCAGCAGCGGAAAACCTTGGACAGGCATTAATTCACCCCTCCACTTT. Translated: CASSGKPWTGINSPLHF.